Presented here are 6 T cell receptor beta chains from one specimen sequenced in a study of human T cells and chemical hapten exposure. Using its own MiXCR run on the RACE reads, TCRdb lists one record per CDR3 protein. The sample lists about 51,000 distinct CDR3 sequences, roughly a tenth seen once, with around 15% in the top ten. The time point denotes: pre-sensitization, week 0. Treatment described: therapeutic diphenylcyclopropenone sensitization with weekly scalp DPC. Here the sequenced sample was whole blood, taken in connection with sensitization to the hapten diphenylcyclopropenone (DPC). Receptors originate from a woman in her 40s with alopecia areata. Some clones in this sample may be carry-over from other donors' samples.

This clonotype counts as medium-sized. The chain is built from TRBV7-8 and TRBJ2-1, with 9 bases that match TRBD1. The V segment lost 1 base and the J segment 6 bases; nucleotides outside the gene matches: 13. The CDR3 runs to 18 residues. Germline V gene lookup returns CDR1 SGHVS and CDR2 FQNEAQ. The CDR3 sequence is CASSLEGTGGLYGNEQFF. For the CDR3, the DNA is TGTGCCAGCAGCTTAGAGGGCACAGGGGGCCTTTACGGCAATGAGCAGTTCTTC.

This clonotype was seen ten or more times. CDR3 amino acids: CASSELEEQFF. CDR3 in DNA: TGTGCCAGCAGTGAACTAGAAGAGCAGTTCTTC. V and J are TRBV25-1 and TRBJ2-1; D is undetermined. Germline V gene data show CDR1 as MGHDK and CDR2 as SYGVNS. This CDR3 has 11 residues. Between the trimmed V and J ends, which lost 2 bases and 10 bases, there was a span of 6 bases.

This clonotype was detected ten times or more. J is TRBJ2-5 and V is TRBV7-6; 11 bases align to TRBD2. This CDR3 contains 16 residues. V trimming: 5 bases; J trimming: 8 bases; junction bases outside the gene matches: 13. Germline V CDR1 and CDR2: SGHVS, FNYEAQ. The CDR3 region has the DNA TGTGCCAGCAGCGTGACTAGCGGGGCTTCGGGTGCTACCCAGTACTTC. Residues: CASSVTSGASGATQYF.

This clonotype was observed a few times. The rearrangement uses TRBV12-3 or TRBV12-4 and TRBJ1-4; no clear D gene. Trimming took off 7 bases at V and 0 bases at J, with 15 bases between the two ends. The CDR3 has 16 amino acids. CDR3 nucleotide sequence: TGTGCCAGCACTTGGCGAAAACCGTCAACTAATGAAAAACTGTTTTTT. Amino acids: CASTWRKPSTNEKLFF.

This clonotype appeared many times. This chain uses TRBV20-1 with TRBJ2-3; D may be TRBD1 (5 bases). V lost 0 bases, J lost 2 bases, and 12 bases lay in between. Germline V lookup: CDR1 DFQATT, CDR2 SNEGSKA (reference sequence). The CDR3 is made up of 15 amino acids. The CDR3 bases are TGCAGTGCTAGAGATCCCCAGGGCTACACAGATACGCAGTATTTT. It encodes CSARDPQGYTDTQYF.

In this sample, this clonotype turned up many times. The rearrangement uses TRBV28 and TRBJ2-3; no firm D call. Trimming removed 10 bases at V and 0 bases at J, with 8 bases between. This CDR3 is built from 12 residues. CDR1 MDHEN and CDR2 SYDVKM come from the germline V gene. CDR3 in amino acids: CATTQSTDTQYF. DNA for the CDR3: TGTGCCACCACTCAAAGCACAGATACGCAGTATTTT.